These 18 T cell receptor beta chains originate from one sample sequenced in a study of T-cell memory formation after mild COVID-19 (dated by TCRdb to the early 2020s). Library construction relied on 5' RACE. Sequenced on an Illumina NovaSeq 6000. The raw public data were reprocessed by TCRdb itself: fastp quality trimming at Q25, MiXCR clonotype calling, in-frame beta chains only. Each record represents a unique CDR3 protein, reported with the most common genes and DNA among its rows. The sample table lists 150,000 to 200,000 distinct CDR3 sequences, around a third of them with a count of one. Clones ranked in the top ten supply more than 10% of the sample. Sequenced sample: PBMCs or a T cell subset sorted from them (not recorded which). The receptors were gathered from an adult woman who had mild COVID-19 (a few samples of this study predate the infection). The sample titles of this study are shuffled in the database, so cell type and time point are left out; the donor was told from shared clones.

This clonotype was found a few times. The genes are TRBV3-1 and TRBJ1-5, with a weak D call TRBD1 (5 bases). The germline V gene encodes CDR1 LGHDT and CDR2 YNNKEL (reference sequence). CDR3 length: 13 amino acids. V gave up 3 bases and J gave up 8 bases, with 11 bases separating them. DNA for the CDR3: TGTGCCAGCAGCCATCCGGGGGAGAAGCCCCAGCATTTT. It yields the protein CASSHPGEKPQHF. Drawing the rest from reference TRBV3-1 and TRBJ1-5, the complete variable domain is DTAVSQTPKYLVTQMGNDKSIKCEQNLGHDTMYWYKQDSKKFLKIMFSYNNKELIINETVPNRFSPKSPDKAHLNLHINSLELGDSAVYFCASSHPGEKPQHFGDGTRLSIL.

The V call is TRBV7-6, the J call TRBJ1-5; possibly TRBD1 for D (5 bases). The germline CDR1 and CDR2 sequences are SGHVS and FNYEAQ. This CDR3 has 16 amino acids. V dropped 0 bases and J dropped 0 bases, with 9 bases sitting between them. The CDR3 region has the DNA TGTGCCAGCAGCTTAGCGGGACCCTCTAGCAATCAGCCCCAGCATTTT. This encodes CASSLAGPSSNQPQHF.

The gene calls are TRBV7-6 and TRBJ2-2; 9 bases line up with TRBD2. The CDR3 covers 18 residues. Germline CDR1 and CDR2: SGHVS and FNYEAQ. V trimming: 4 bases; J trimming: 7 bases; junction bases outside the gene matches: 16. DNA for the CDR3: TGTGCCAGCAGCTCGAAGGTGCTAGCGGGGACCGCGGGCGGGGAGCTGTTTTTT. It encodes CASSSKVLAGTAGGELFF.

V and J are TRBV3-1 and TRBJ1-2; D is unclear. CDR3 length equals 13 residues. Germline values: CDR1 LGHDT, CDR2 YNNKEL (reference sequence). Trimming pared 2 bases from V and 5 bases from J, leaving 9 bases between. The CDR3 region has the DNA TGTGCCAGCAGCCAAAGGGATGAGTATGGCTACACCTTC. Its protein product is CASSQRDEYGYTF.

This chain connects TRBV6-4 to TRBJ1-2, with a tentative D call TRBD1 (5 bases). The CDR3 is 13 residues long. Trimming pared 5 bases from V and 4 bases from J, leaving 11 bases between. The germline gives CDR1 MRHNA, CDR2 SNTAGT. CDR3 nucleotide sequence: TGTGCCAGCAGTCCAGGGATGGCCTATGGCTACACCTTC. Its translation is CASSPGMAYGYTF.

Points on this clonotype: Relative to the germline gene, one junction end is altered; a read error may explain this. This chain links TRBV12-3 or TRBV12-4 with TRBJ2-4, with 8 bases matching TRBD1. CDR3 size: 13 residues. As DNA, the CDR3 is TGTGCCAGCAGTCCACCGACAGGGGTAACCGCGCACTTC. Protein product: CASSPPTGVTAHF.

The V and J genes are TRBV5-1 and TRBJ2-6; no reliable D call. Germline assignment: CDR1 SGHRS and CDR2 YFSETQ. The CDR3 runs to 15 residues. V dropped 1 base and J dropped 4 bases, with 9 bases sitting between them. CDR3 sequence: CASSLYSSGANVLTF. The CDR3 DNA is TGCGCCAGCAGCTTGTATTCCTCCGGGGCCAACGTCCTGACTTTC.

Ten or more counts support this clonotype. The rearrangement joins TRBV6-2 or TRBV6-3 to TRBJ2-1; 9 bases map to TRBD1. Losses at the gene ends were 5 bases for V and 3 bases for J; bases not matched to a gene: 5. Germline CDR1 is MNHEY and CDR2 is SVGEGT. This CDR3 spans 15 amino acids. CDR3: CASSPGTGSYNEQFF. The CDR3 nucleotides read TGTGCCAGCAGTCCCGGGACAGGGAGCTACAATGAGCAGTTCTTC.

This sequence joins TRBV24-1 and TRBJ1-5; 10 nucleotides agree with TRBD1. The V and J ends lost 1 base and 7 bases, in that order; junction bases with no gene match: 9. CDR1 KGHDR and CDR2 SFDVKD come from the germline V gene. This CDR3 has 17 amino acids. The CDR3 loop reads CATSDFFGQGVSQPQHF. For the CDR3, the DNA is TGTGCCACCAGTGATTTTTTCGGACAGGGGGTCAGCCAGCCCCAGCATTTT.

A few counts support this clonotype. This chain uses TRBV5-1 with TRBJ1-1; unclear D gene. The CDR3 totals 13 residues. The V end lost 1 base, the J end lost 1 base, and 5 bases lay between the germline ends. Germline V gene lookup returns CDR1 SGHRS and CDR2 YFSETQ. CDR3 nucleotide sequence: TGCGCCAGCAGCTTGACGGCGAACACTGAAGCTTTCTTT. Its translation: CASSLTANTEAFF.

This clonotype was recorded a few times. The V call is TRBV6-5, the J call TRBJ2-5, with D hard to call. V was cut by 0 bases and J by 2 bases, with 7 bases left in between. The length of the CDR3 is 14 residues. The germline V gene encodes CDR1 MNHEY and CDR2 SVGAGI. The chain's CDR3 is CASSYSGDQETQYF. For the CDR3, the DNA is TGTGCCAGCAGTTACTCAGGAGATCAAGAGACCCAGTACTTC.

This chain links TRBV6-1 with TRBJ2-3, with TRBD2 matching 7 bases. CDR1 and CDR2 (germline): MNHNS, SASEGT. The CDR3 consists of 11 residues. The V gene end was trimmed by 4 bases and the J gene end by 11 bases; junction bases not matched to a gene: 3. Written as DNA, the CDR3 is TGTGCCAGCAGTGGGGGACTACAGCAGTATTTT. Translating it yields CASSGGLQQYF.

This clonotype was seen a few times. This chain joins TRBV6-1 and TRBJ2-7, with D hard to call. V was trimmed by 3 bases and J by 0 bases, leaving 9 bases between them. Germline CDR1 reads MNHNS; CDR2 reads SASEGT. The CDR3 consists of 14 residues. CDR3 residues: CASSEWSSSYEQYF. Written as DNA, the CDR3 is TGTGCCAGCAGTGAGTGGTCGAGCTCCTACGAGCAGTACTTC.

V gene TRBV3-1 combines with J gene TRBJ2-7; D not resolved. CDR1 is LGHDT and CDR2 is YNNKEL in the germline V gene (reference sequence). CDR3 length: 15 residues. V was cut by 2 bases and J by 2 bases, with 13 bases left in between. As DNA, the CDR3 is TGTGCCAGCAGCCAAAATAACCGATTAGCCTACGAGCAGTACTTC. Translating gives CASSQNNRLAYEQYF.

Here the CDR3 DNA reads TGCGCCAGCAGCCATAGCCCAGGGACCCAAGAGACCCAGTACTTC. It codes for CASSHSPGTQETQYF. The V and J genes are TRBV5-1 and TRBJ2-5; either TRBD1 or TRBD2 may supply D (5 bases each). V lost 4 bases and J 1 base, leaving 14 bases between the germline ends. Germline V CDR1 and CDR2: SGHRS, YFSETQ. CDR3 length equals 15 residues.

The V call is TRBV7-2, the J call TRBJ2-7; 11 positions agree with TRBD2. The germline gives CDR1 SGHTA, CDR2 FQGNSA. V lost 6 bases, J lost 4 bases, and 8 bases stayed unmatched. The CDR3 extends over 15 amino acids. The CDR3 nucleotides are TGTGCCAGCAGAGTACATAGCGGGGGGGCTTACGAGCAGTACTTC. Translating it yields CASRVHSGGAYEQYF.

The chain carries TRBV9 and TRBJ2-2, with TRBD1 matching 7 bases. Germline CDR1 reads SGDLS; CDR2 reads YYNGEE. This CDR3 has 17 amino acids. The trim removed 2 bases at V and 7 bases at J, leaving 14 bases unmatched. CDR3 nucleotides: TGTGCCAGCAGCGTTCCCCGGACAGGACCAAAGAACGGGGAGCTGTTTTTT. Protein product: CASSVPRTGPKNGELFF.

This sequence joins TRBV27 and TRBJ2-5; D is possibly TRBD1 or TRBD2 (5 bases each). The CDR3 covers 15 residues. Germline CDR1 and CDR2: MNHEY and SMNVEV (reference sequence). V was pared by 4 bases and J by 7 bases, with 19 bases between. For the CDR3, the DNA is TGTGCCAGCAGTTCCCCCTTCGGGACCGGAGGGACCCAGTACTTC. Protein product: CASSSPFGTGGTQYF.